This TCR beta chain was observed in a study of vaccination and CD4 T cells after COVID-19. As for the study in general: Either the Pfizer-BioNTech BNT162b2 or Moderna mRNA-1273 vaccine was given as two doses. Median draw time for post-COVID samples was 85 to 110 days post-diagnosis (range 35 to 161). Blood was drawn a median around 73 days post second dose, range 14 to 241.

Germline CDR1 reads SEHNR; CDR2 reads FQNEAQ (reference sequence). V dropped 1 base and J dropped 9 bases, with 13 bases sitting between them. CDR3 length: 14 amino acids. Overall study results and limits: The authors identified 304 of 307 vaccine-specific clones in convalescent patients as spike mono-reactive.

As to treatment: approximately 9-day PBMC culture with coronavirus spike peptide pools or control peptides (ViraFEST assay). With the Oncomine TCR Beta short-read assay, DNA from cultured CD4+ T cells was sequenced. TCRdb independently ran MiXCR on the PCR reads; one entry per CDR3 protein. The repertoire holds 16,000 or so distinct CDR3 sequences, with approximately 45% as singletons. This clonotype was seen more than once but under ten times. What it binds is not known. This sequence was found in a human donor who had recovered from COVID-19. This specimen consisted of CD4+ T cells from blood, cultured in vitro, obtained after SARS-CoV-2 vaccination. This chain connects TRBV7-9 to TRBJ2-1; tentatively, D is TRBD2 (6 bases). DNA of the CDR3: TGTGCCAGCAGCTTAGGGGAAGGGGAGGCTGAGCAGTTCTTC. Translation: CASSLGEGEAEQFF.